This T cell receptor (beta chain) was captured by sequencing in a study of blood T cell repertoires in COVID-19 (dated by TCRdb to about 2020). A note on the overall study: Samples covering the acute and convalescent phases of COVID-19 were provided by collaborators in the United States, Italy and Spain. The prospective study material was composed of cDNA or gDNA derived from T cells, B-cell-depleted T cells, or PBMCs. Subjects who had been exposed to COVID-19, were actively infected with it, or had recovered from it provided the deeply sampled blood TCRbeta repertoires that made up the dataset. The repertoires were released in a freely available public database intended as a resource for research on the immune response to SARS-CoV-2. Samples came from the ongoing ImmuneRACE study (first 160 participants) plus 1,254 subjects from 6 global collaborators. Nearly every sample came with metadata listing a de-identified subject ID, COVID-19 status, age in years and sex. Where available, HLA class I and class II types were obtained from metadata supplied by the sample provider rather than from assay-based typing.

At one collaborating source in Seattle, patients were enrolled during active infection and were followed longitudinally through the course of disease. Whole blood was collected in K2EDTA tubes by collaborating institutions according to the institutions' own protocols. For TCRbeta analysis, collaborators shipped samples in one of three forms: frozen whole blood, isolated PBMCs, or DNA extracted from either of those sample types. Germline trimming: 6 bases from V, 7 bases from J; junction bases outside gene matches: 10. Its CDR3 holds 17 amino acids, cysteine through phenylalanine. Left in the record is the CDR3 DNA by itself, 51 bases read in frame from the first base. From a lookup of the germline V gene, CDR1 and CDR2 are MGHDK and SYGVNS. Concerning this clone itself: There is no known antigen for this receptor. No base quality values were provided; no much bigger clone lies one nucleotide off.

TCRbeta CDR3 regions were amplified from genomic DNA using the immunoSEQ Assay, a bias-controlled multiplex PCR. In the paper's pipeline: Nucleated cell counts per sample were estimated from amplification of reference gene primers within the assay. To quantify the absolute abundance of each unique TCRbeta CDR3 rearrangement, sequence reads were collapsed and filtered. For each sample, productive Simpson clonality was calculated as the square root of Simpson's diversity index across productive rearrangements. TCRdb stores this immuneACCESS table with in-frame sequences only. Part of the clones is absent; in the studies checked, under half of the shortfall reflects unresolved V genes, and no reason is known for the rest. The D gene and trimming were derived from the DNA, and the V and J assignments and clone size from that table. The sample profile shows roughly 200,000 clones; around four fifths of them were found once. The ten largest clones take up 10% to 13% of the sample.

General study outcomes and caveats: The amount of clinical and demographic metadata varied by source and participant and was provided uncurated.

Sample: peripheral blood. The sequence was obtained from a woman older than 75 with COVID-19, enrolled during active disease. The chain is made from TRBV25-1 and TRBJ2-1, with 15 bases matching TRBD2. The CDR3 corresponds to CASSPRTSGGVGNEQFF. The bases are TGTGCCAGCAGCCCCCGGACTAGCGGGGGGGTGGGTAATGAGCAGTTCTTC.